This T cell receptor beta chain was captured in a study of T cell responses to AZD1222 COVID-19 vaccine. Overall study results and limits: Spike-specific TCR breadth and depth rose after two AZD1222 doses.

Comments on this clone: The target antigen is unknown.

Assay: immunoSEQ multiplex PCR; the TCRdb copy retains only in-frame clones and omits some. The profile shows roughly 84,000 clones, 70% to 90% of them singletons. The V gene end was trimmed by 2 bases and the J gene end by 2 bases; junction bases not matched to a gene: 6. Germline loops: CDR1 SGHDT, CDR2 YYEEEE. There are 15 residues in the CDR3. The receptor was isolated from an adult who received the AZD1222 COVID-19 vaccine. The chain carries TRBV5-6 and TRBJ2-7, with 8 bases matching TRBD1. This specimen consisted of peripheral blood, obtained 28 days after the second AZD1222 dose. The CDR3 loop is CASSFLSTGAYEQYF. The DNA of the CDR3 is TGTGCCAGCAGCTTTTTGTCGACAGGGGCCTACGAGCAGTACTTC.